The clone carrying this T cell receptor (beta chain) was observed many times. This entry belongs to a study of T cells in Graves' hyperthyroidism and ophthalmopathy. What was amplified from RNA transcripts were TCR beta CDR3 regions. Using the HTBI primer set, a first-round RT-PCR was run on the TCR CDR3. TCRdb reprocessed the multiplex PCR reads with MiXCR, giving one entry per CDR3 protein. Of 500,000 or so distinct CDR3 sequences in the sample, approximately 17% were seen once. V lost 5 bases and J 0 bases, leaving 17 bases between the germline ends. The CDR3 is 17 residues long. The V gene is TRBV12-3 or TRBV12-4, the J gene TRBJ2-1; TRBD2 might be the D (5 bases). The receptor's source is a woman under 30 with Graves' ophthalmopathy. The sequenced sample consisted of blood. The CDR3 sequence is CASSPKGAASSYNEQFF. The CDR3 nucleotides are TGTGCCAGCAGTCCAAAGGGAGCGGCGAGCTCCTACAATGAGCAGTTCTTC.